This T cell receptor (beta chain) originates from a study of T cell responses to AZD1222 COVID-19 vaccine. Findings and limits, study-wide: Mostly white British, mostly female donors; authors suggested clonal diversity may be underestimated. Sampling that yielded the repertoires occurred only after the peak T cell response. At study baseline, merely several AZD1222 recipients were seropositive.

Sequencing used immunoSEQ multiplex PCR; TCRdb keeps in-frame clones, though not all of them. Of 90,000 to 150,000 clones in the sample, approximately 86% are singletons; the top ten hold around 2.4%. Comments on this clone: Its antigen is unknown.

This CDR3 contains 14 residues. CDR1 and CDR2 from the germline V gene are MDHEN and SYDVKM. Trimming cost V 2 bases and J 5 bases, with 10 bases left between them. Sample: peripheral blood, taken on day 0 of AZD1222 vaccination. The TCR sequence derives from an adult in good health. This chain joins TRBV28 and TRBJ1-5; no definite D call. CDR3 sequence reads: CASSLARIYQPQHF. In DNA form, the CDR3 reads TGTGCCAGCAGTTTAGCCAGGATCTATCAGCCCCAGCATTTT.